One and the same sample provided the 7 T cell receptor beta chains below, sequenced in a study of cytomegalovirus exposure and HLA in healthy donors. Vbeta (60) and Jbeta (13) primers were used in the PCR. Sequencing used immunoSEQ multiplex PCR; TCRdb keeps in-frame clones, though not all of them. The sample lists 100,000 to 150,000 clones; about three quarters were seen once. Source material: PBMCs. Every receptor here comes from a man younger than 40 in good health and CMV-seronegative.

This chain connects TRBV19 to TRBJ1-1, with 9 bases lining up with TRBD1. V lost 5 bases, J lost 4 bases, and 8 bases stayed unmatched. This CDR3 comprises 15 residues. Germline V gene data show CDR1 as LNHDA and CDR2 as SQIVND (reference sequence). The CDR3 bases are TGTGCCAGTAGTTCACCCGGGACAGGGAGCACTGAAGCTTTCTTT. It yields the protein CASSSPGTGSTEAFF.

J is TRBJ1-3 and V is TRBV4-1; D perhaps matches TRBD1 (5 bases). The germline V and J ends were trimmed by 0 bases and 4 bases, with 10 bases remaining between them. This CDR3 region has 15 residues. From germline, CDR1 is MGHRA and CDR2 YSYEKL. The CDR3 reads CASSQDGTGGNTIYF. The DNA for the CDR3 is TGCGCCAGCAGCCAAGATGGTACAGGCGGAAACACCATATATTTT.

The V call is TRBV2, the J call TRBJ1-6, with a possible D match to TRBD1 (5 bases). Germline V gives CDR1 SNHLY, CDR2 FYNNEI. The length of the CDR3 is 15 residues. V lost 5 bases and J 2 bases, leaving 10 bases between the germline ends. The CDR3 protein is CASSSGIPYNSPLHF. The CDR3 coding sequence is TGTGCCAGCAGTTCAGGGATCCCCTATAATTCACCCCTCCACTTT.

J is TRBJ1-2 and V is TRBV30; D unclear. The ends were cut back, 0 bases at V and 8 bases at J, with 13 bases in the middle. This CDR3 comprises 13 residues. Germline-derived CDR1 and CDR2 are GTSNPN and SVGIG (reference sequence). The CDR3, as DNA: TGTGCCTGGAGTGTGGGTGGGCTAAGGGGCTACACCTTC. This sequence encodes CAWSVGGLRGYTF.

The chain uses TRBV6-1 and TRBJ1-6, with 8 bases matching TRBD1. Germline V gene lookup returns CDR1 MNHNS and CDR2 SASEGT. The ends lost 8 bases at V and 10 bases at J; junction bases unmatched: 4. The CDR3 covers 12 residues. The CDR3 DNA follows: TGTGCCAGCGACAGGGGAGGATCACCCCTCCACTTT. Translation gives CASDRGGSPLHF.

The chain combines TRBV4-1 with TRBJ1-1; 10 bases align to TRBD1. This CDR3 is 15 amino acids long. Trimming removed 3 bases from V and 6 bases from J; junction bases left unmatched: 7. Germline CDR1 is MGHRA and CDR2 is YSYEKL. The CDR3 DNA follows: TGCGCCAGCAGCCAGATGGGACAGGGGCGATCTGAAGCTTTCTTT. It yields the protein CASSQMGQGRSEAFF.

This clone appeared a few times. J is TRBJ2-7 and V is TRBV27, with TRBD2 as a possible D gene (5 bases). CDR1 and CDR2 from the germline V gene are MNHEY and SMNVEV (reference sequence). The CDR3 totals 16 residues. V lost 1 base and J lost 2, with 15 bases in between. The CDR3 sequence is CASSLLGGRGTYEQYF. As DNA, the CDR3 is TGTGCCAGCAGTTTATTGGGCGGCCGGGGTACCTACGAGCAGTACTTC.